What follows is one T cell receptor (beta chain) and its context. Its antigen is as yet unknown. The data stem from a study of PD-1 blockade in classical Hodgkin lymphoma. V lost 4 bases, J lost 4 bases, and 12 bases lay in between. The CDR3 is made up of 14 amino acids. Germline values: CDR1 SEHNR, CDR2 FQNEAQ (reference sequence). The study, taken as a whole, reports: Researchers reported that CD4+ TCR diversity, though not CD8+, rose significantly by C4D1.

The protocol was immunoSEQ multiplex PCR, while the TCRdb copy is restricted to in-frame clones and leaves out a portion. The sample lists some 28,000 clones, roughly 80% occurring once. Time point: cycle 4 day 1 (C4D1), after more than 5 weeks of nivolumab. Following autologous stem cell transplantation, relapse occurred in every patient, and exposure to brentuximab vedotin varied. This TCR was recovered from a human donor with classical Hodgkin lymphoma. The chain carries TRBV7-9 and TRBJ2-3; either TRBD1 or TRBD2 may fit D (5 bases each). Here the sequenced sample was peripheral blood mononuclear cells (PBMCs), taken before the fourth cycle of nivolumab. The CDR3 sequence is CASSYEGRPDTQYF. CDR3 DNA sequence: TGTGCCAGCAGCTACGAGGGACGTCCAGATACGCAGTATTTT.